The clone carrying this TCR beta chain was observed a few times. V lost 1 base to trimming and J lost 2 bases, with 15 bases between them. There are 17 residues in the CDR3. Germline assignment: CDR1 SGHVS and CDR2 FQNEAQ. Healthy adults negative for HIV, lacking recent acute infections or vaccinations, served as donors. Each unsorted sample relied on approximately 94 million PBMCs as its source of genomic DNA. This record belongs to a study of shared clonotypes between healthy human individuals. Unsorted PBMC DNA was sequenced on ten immunoSEQ deep assay plates. This table comes from immunoSEQ multiplex PCR, and its TCRdb copy is limited to in-frame clones, with some not included. This repertoire shows 470,000 or so clones, roughly 80% found once; its top ten account for roughly 13%.

V gene TRBV7-8 combines with J gene TRBJ1-5; D ambiguous. This TCR came from a middle-aged woman in good health. Some clones in this sample may be carry-over from other donors' samples. The sequencing input was PBMCs. The CDR3 region is CASSLDAVGRGNQPQHF. CDR3 in DNA: TGTGCCAGCAGCTTAGATGCCGTGGGGAGGGGCAATCAGCCCCAGCATTTT.